A selection of T cell receptor beta chains follows, all from one sample in a study of T-cell reconstitution after alpha-beta-depleted transplantation in children. TCRdb ran MiXCR on the PCR reads and lists one entry per CDR3 protein. The sample lists roughly 590,000 distinct CDR3 sequences; roughly 15% were seen once. The sequencing here drew on PBMCs from the stem cell graft donor, taken from the stem cell graft. The origin of the receptors is a human donor who donated a stem cell graft to a child with acute myeloid leukemia. Each CDR3 is given with its conserved first and last residue. A D gene is named only where the DNA matches it firmly. Not all rows give a size; the values are once, few, many and, for expanded clones, a class.

D gene	clone size	V gene	J gene	CDR3 protein	CDR3 DNA
NA	many	TRBV20-1	TRBJ1-2	CSARDTGSHYGYTF	TGCAGTGCTAGAGATACCGGCAGCCACTATGGCTACACCTTC
NA	NA	TRBV7-6	TRBJ1-4	CASSRTKTNEKLFF	TGTGCCAGCAGCCGAACGAAGACTAATGAAAAACTGTTTTTT
NA	NA	TRBV12-5	TRBJ1-4	CASGPRDGDATNEKLFF	TGTGCTAGTGGTCCCCGGGACGGTGATGCAACTAATGAAAAACTGTTTTTT
NA	few	TRBV6-1	TRBJ2-6	CASTSLAEQGFSGANVLTF	TGTGCCAGCACCTCCTTGGCCGAACAGGGCTTCTCTGGGGCCAACGTCCTGACTTTC
NA	NA	TRBV7-3	TRBJ2-3	CASSLSPFTDTQYF	TGTGCCAGCAGCTTAAGTCCGTTCACAGATACGCAGTATTTT
NA	NA	TRBV7-2	TRBJ1-5	CASSFKGRGNQPQHF	TGTGCCAGCAGCTTTAAGGGGAGGGGCAATCAGCCCCAGCATTTT
NA	many	TRBV28	TRBJ1-2	CASSLSFSPGTPDGYTF	TGTGCCAGCAGTTTATCCTTCTCTCCCGGGACCCCCGATGGCTACACCTTC
TRBD1	NA	TRBV7-8	TRBJ2-3	CASSLRAPRDSQSTDTQYF	TGTGCCAGCAGCCTTAGGGCGCCCCGGGACAGTCAATCCACAGATACGCAGTATTTT
NA	many	TRBV5-6	TRBJ2-7	CASTLEGLEQYF	TGTGCCAGCACTCTGGAGGGGTTAGAGCAGTACTTC
NA	many	TRBV20-1	TRBJ2-3	CSARGGYTDTQYF	TGCAGTGCTAGGGGGGGCTACACAGATACGCAGTATTTT
NA	many	TRBV6-4	TRBJ2-3	CASSDLGKDTQYF	TGTGCCAGCAGTGACTTAGGGAAGGATACGCAGTATTTT
NA	few	TRBV20-1	TRBJ1-2	CCARGIQTTMINYGYTF	TGCTGTGCTAGGGGAATACAAACTACGATGATAAACTATGGCTACACCTTC
TRBD2	few	TRBV27	TRBJ2-1	CASADTGGLFDEQFF	TGTGCCAGCGCTGACACGGGGGGTCTGTTCGATGAGCAGTTCTTC
NA	NA	TRBV29-1	TRBJ2-2	CSVGVGQGTGELFF	TGCAGCGTCGGAGTAGGGCAGGGGACCGGGGAGCTGTTTTTT
TRBD1	NA	TRBV6-5	TRBJ2-7	CASSYRDSSSEQYF	TGTGCCAGCAGTTACCGGGACAGTTCTTCCGAGCAGTACTTC
NA	many	TRBV6-5	TRBJ1-6	CASRLGTTNSPLHF	TGTGCCAGCAGACTGGGGACTACGAATTCACCCCTCCACTTT
NA	many	TRBV20-1	TRBJ2-7	CSARVGGSYGYEQYF	TGCAGTGCTAGAGTGGGGGGCTCCTATGGTTACGAGCAGTACTTC
TRBD2	once	TRBV11-1	TRBJ2-3	CASSLVGFRDYGPTDTQYF	TGTGCCAGCAGCTTGGTGGGTTTCCGGGACTACGGACCCACAGATACGCAGTATTTT
NA	few	TRBV6-5	TRBJ2-5	CASSYFYPRGGKETQYF	TGTGCCAGCAGTTACTTCTACCCCAGGGGGGGGAAAGAGACCCAGTACTTC
TRBD1	few	TRBV15	TRBJ1-1	CATSRGTGGTEAFF	TGTGCCACCAGCAGAGGTACAGGGGGCACTGAAGCTTTCTTT
TRBD2	many	TRBV20-1	TRBJ2-1	CSAREAGRPYNEQFF	TGCAGTGCTAGGGAAGCGGGGCGCCCCTACAATGAGCAGTTCTTC
NA	once	TRBV12-3/TRBV12-4	TRBJ2-3	CASSPGIDTQYF	TGTGCCAGCAGTCCGGGCATAGATACGCAGTATTTT
TRBD1	many	TRBV9	TRBJ1-1	CASSPRTGTMMNTEAFF	TGTGCCAGCAGCCCGAGGACAGGGACGATGATGAACACTGAAGCTTTCTTT
TRBD1	many	TRBV12-3/TRBV12-4	TRBJ2-7	CASSIRQGTYEQYF	TGTGCCAGCAGTATCCGACAGGGGACCTACGAGCAGTACTTC
NA	few	TRBV7-2	TRBJ2-4	CASGRGGTEKNIQYF	TGTGCCAGCGGTAGGGGGGGGACCGAAAAAAACATTCAGTACTTC
NA	NA	TRBV28	TRBJ2-4	CASTPGYYIQYF	TGTGCCAGCACCCCAGGGTATTACATTCAGTACTTC
TRBD1	NA	TRBV20-1	TRBJ2-2	CCAQIRGRAANTGELFF	TGCTGTGCCCAGATCAGGGGGCGGGCCGCGAACACCGGGGAGCTGTTTTTT
TRBD1	many	TRBV6-5	TRBJ2-7	CASSPGTGRSEQYF	TGTGCCAGCAGTCCTGGGACAGGCCGCTCCGAGCAGTACTTC
NA	many	TRBV20-1	TRBJ2-1	CSAPKEGRAGDEQFF	TGCAGTGCCCCTAAAGAGGGCAGGGCGGGCGATGAGCAGTTCTTC
NA	few	TRBV7-8	TRBJ1-2	CASSSRGGDPRGYTF	TGTGCCAGCAGCTCCCGTGGGGGGGACCCACGAGGCTACACCTTC
NA	many	TRBV7-2	TRBJ1-1	CASSLRRVNTEAFF	TGTGCCAGCAGCTTACGACGGGTGAACACTGAAGCTTTCTTT
NA	few	TRBV6-1	TRBJ2-1	CASSSDNYNEQFF	TGTGCCAGCAGCTCAGACAACTACAATGAGCAGTTCTTC
TRBD1	NA	TRBV20-1	TRBJ2-7	CSARETGADSYEQYF	TGCAGTGCTAGAGAGACAGGGGCGGATTCCTACGAGCAGTACTTC
NA	many	TRBV20-1	TRBJ2-3	CSARGSGTDTQYF	TGCAGTGCTAGAGGTAGCGGAACAGATACGCAGTATTTT
NA	few	TRBV7-2	TRBJ1-3	CASSREFPGNTIYF	TGTGCCAGCAGTAGGGAGTTCCCTGGAAACACCATATATTTT
NA	many	TRBV12-3/TRBV12-4	TRBJ1-5	CASSVGQPQHF	TGTGCCAGCTCCGTAGGGCAGCCCCAGCATTTT
TRBD1	many	TRBV7-2	TRBJ1-5	CASSSQGNNQPQHF	TGTGCCAGCAGCTCACAGGGGAACAATCAGCCCCAGCATTTT
TRBD1	NA	TRBV20-1	TRBJ1-5	CSAREWDREYQPRHF	TGCAGTGCTAGAGAGTGGGACAGGGAGTATCAGCCCCGGCATTTT
TRBD1	NA	TRBV12-3/TRBV12-4	TRBJ1-1	CASSSQVQGTSTDAFF	TGTGCCAGCAGTTCCCAAGTACAGGGGACCAGCACTGACGCTTTCTTT
NA	NA	TRBV20-1	TRBJ1-1	CSATPVPGEGTEAFF	TGCAGTGCTACCCCAGTGCCAGGGGAGGGCACTGAAGCTTTCTTT
NA	NA	TRBV28	TRBJ1-2	CASSFPTGTNYGYTF	TGTGCCAGCAGTTTCCCCACAGGTACTAACTATGGCTACACCTTC
NA	NA	TRBV6-1	TRBJ2-7	CASSHLDVGPSYEQYF	TGTGCCAGCAGCCATTTAGATGTAGGGCCCTCCTACGAGCAGTACTTC
NA	NA	TRBV27	TRBJ2-1	CASSFDGAAYNEQFF	TGTGCCAGCAGTTTCGATGGGGCGGCCTACAATGAGCAGTTCTTC
NA	few	TRBV9	TRBJ1-6	CASSTGRRSSPLHF	TGTGCCAGCAGCACCGGACGGAGGAGTTCACCCCTCCACTTT
TRBD1	few	TRBV30	TRBJ1-2	CAWIETTGGYYGYTF	TGTGCCTGGATCGAGACGACAGGGGGATACTATGGCTACACCTTC
TRBD2	many	TRBV20-1	TRBJ2-5	CSASTSGVYQETQYF	TGCAGTGCTTCGACTAGCGGGGTGTACCAAGAGACCCAGTACTTC
TRBD2	few	TRBV20-1	TRBJ2-5	CSANTFWGGQETQYF	TGCAGTGCTAACACTTTTTGGGGGGGACAAGAGACCCAGTACTTC
NA	many	TRBV6-2/TRBV6-3	TRBJ2-5	CASQRFTGQETQYF	TGTGCCTCTCAGCGCTTCACAGGGCAAGAGACCCAGTACTTC
NA	NA	TRBV4-3	TRBJ2-2	CASSQSQNTGELFF	TGCGCCAGCAGCCAGAGTCAGAACACCGGGGAGCTGTTTTTT
TRBD2	few	TRBV11-2	TRBJ2-3	CASSQPGLAGGHTDTQYF	TGTGCCAGCAGCCAACCGGGACTAGCGGGGGGGCACACAGATACGCAGTATTTT